This T cell receptor beta chain comes out of a study of T cell responses to AZD1222 COVID-19 vaccine. The CDR3 spans 13 residues. CDR1 and CDR2 (germline): SGHNT, YENEEA. Trimming pared 5 bases from V and 6 bases from J, leaving 13 bases between. Measured with immunoSEQ multiplex PCR; TCRdb has only the in-frame clones, and not every one. Of about 140,000 clones in the sample, approximately 85% were seen once. The TCR sequence derives from an adult who received the MenACWY meningococcal vaccine as a control. The specimen comprised peripheral blood, sampled 28 days after the second dose of the MenACWY control vaccine. This sequence joins TRBV11-3 and TRBJ1-1; D not certain. DNA of the CDR3: TGTGCCAGCAGCCCCACACCCGGGGCTGAAGCTTTCTTT. Translation: CASSPTPGAEAFF.